These T cell receptor beta chains were read from a single sample in a study of T-cell reconstitution after alpha-beta-depleted transplantation in children. Each CDR3 protein is one row after TCRdb ran MiXCR on the PCR reads. The sample has some 240,000 distinct CDR3 sequences, over 9.5% seen once. The specimen was PBMCs from the stem cell graft donor, collected from the stem cell graft. Receptors originate from a human donor who donated a stem cell graft to a child with SCID. Both conserved end residues are part of each CDR3. D genes are given only for firm matches. Clone size is given for some rows only: seen once, a few or many times, or a class if the clone is expanded.

v_call	clone_size	d_call	j_call	cdr3_aa	cdr3_nt
TRBV7-3	many	TRBD2	TRBJ2-1	CASSPQTSWNEQFF	TGTGCCAGCAGCCCTCAGACTAGCTGGAATGAGCAGTTCTTC
TRBV5-1	many	.	TRBJ1-1	CASSLRVGNTEAFF	TGCGCCAGCAGCTTGCGTGTAGGGAACACTGAAGCTTTCTTT
TRBV6-5	many	.	TRBJ1-5	CASSYSNSGGIGNQPQHF	TGTGCCAGCAGTTACTCGAACTCCGGGGGGATCGGTAATCAGCCCCAGCATTTT
TRBV7-8	many	TRBD2	TRBJ2-5	CASSYFTSVPQETQYF	TGTGCCAGCAGCTACTTTACTAGCGTCCCTCAAGAGACCCAGTACTTC
TRBV20-1	many	TRBD2	TRBJ2-3	CSASDTSGGTDTQYF	TGCAGTGCTAGTGATACTAGCGGGGGCACAGATACGCAGTATTTT
TRBV12-3/TRBV12-4	many	.	TRBJ2-7	CASSRGEWGLVDEQYF	TGTGCCAGCAGTCGCGGCGAGTGGGGGCTTGTAGACGAGCAGTACTTC
TRBV10-2	many	.	TRBJ1-1	CASSRTLMNTEAFF	TGCGCCAGCAGCCGGACCCTCATGAACACTGAAGCTTTCTTT
TRBV5-1	many	.	TRBJ1-1	CASSGWGFVNTEAFF	TGCGCCAGCAGCGGGTGGGGATTTGTGAACACTGAAGCTTTCTTT
TRBV12-3/TRBV12-4	many	.	TRBJ2-3	CASSWNPATQYF	TGTGCCAGCAGTTGGAACCCGGCAACGCAGTATTTT
TRBV6-5	many	TRBD2	TRBJ2-3	CASSYASGGETDTQYF	TGTGCCAGCAGTTACGCCAGCGGGGGGGAAACAGATACGCAGTATTTT
TRBV5-1	many	TRBD2	TRBJ2-3	CASSSERGTSTDTQYF	TGCGCCAGCAGCTCTGAGCGGGGTACAAGCACAGATACGCAGTATTTT
TRBV10-3	many	TRBD1	TRBJ1-1	CAIRPGTANTEAFF	TGTGCCATCAGGCCGGGGACAGCGAACACTGAAGCTTTCTTT
TRBV4-3	many	.	TRBJ1-3	CASSQDHHQAAGGNTIYF	TGCGCCAGCAGCCAAGATCATCATCAGGCAGCGGGTGGAAACACCATATATTTT
TRBV7-2	many	TRBD2	TRBJ2-5	CASSLGAGGLETQYF	TGTGCCAGCAGCTTAGGAGCGGGGGGGTTAGAGACCCAGTACTTC
TRBV4-3	many	TRBD1	TRBJ2-3	CASSPRRDSRSSTDTQYF	TGCGCCAGCAGCCCACGCCGGGACAGTAGATCTAGCACAGATACGCAGTATTTT
TRBV7-9	many	.	TRBJ1-2	CASSSEGTSYGYTF	TGTGCCAGCAGCTCAGAAGGGACTTCCTATGGCTACACCTTC
TRBV7-2	many	.	TRBJ1-2	CASSLPGSGYTF	TGTGCCAGCAGCCTACCAGGGTCTGGCTACACCTTC
TRBV28	many	.	TRBJ1-5	CASSPGTPSNQPQHF	TGTGCCAGCAGCCCCGGGACCCCAAGCAATCAGCCCCAGCATTTT
TRBV20-1	.	TRBD2	TRBJ2-1	CSARSGGNNEQFF	TGCAGTGCGAGAAGCGGGGGGAACAATGAGCAGTTCTTC
TRBV16	many	TRBD1	TRBJ1-6	CASSGRTGSNSPLHF	TGTGCCAGCAGCGGACGGACAGGGAGTAATTCACCCCTCCACTTT
TRBV20-1	few	TRBD1	TRBJ2-7	CSARDRRTGYSYEQYF	TGCAGTGCTAGGGATCGTAGGACAGGTTACTCCTACGAGCAGTACTTC
TRBV4-1	many	.	TRBJ1-1	CASSQRGSITEAFF	TGCGCCAGCAGCCAACGGGGGTCGATCACTGAAGCTTTCTTT
TRBV18	.	.	TRBJ1-3	CASSPLTGSFGNTIYF	TGTGCCAGCTCACCCCTAACAGGGTCCTTCGGAAACACCATATATTTT
TRBV19	few	.	TRBJ1-5	CASQARGQVSSQPQHF	TGTGCCAGCCAGGCACGGGGGCAGGTCTCGAGTCAGCCCCAGCATTTT
TRBV20-1	many	TRBD2	TRBJ2-3	CSATSGGAEDTQYF	TGCAGTGCTACCAGCGGGGGGGCGGAGGATACGCAGTATTTT
TRBV28	many	.	TRBJ1-2	CASGVLFYGYTF	TGTGCCAGCGGAGTGTTGTTCTATGGCTACACCTTC
TRBV20-1	many	TRBD2	TRBJ2-2	CSARVAGGRTGELFF	TGCAGTGCTAGGGTAGCGGGGGGACGAACCGGGGAGCTGTTTTTT
TRBV20-1	many	.	TRBJ1-2	CSAGHLGLYGYTF	TGCAGTGCCGGACACTTGGGGCTCTATGGCTACACCTTC
TRBV20-1	many	.	TRBJ1-1	CSARRGVAAGATEAFF	TGCAGTGCTAGGCGGGGAGTAGCGGCAGGAGCGACTGAAGCTTTCTTT
TRBV27	.	.	TRBJ1-5	CASSETRYQPQHF	TGTGCCAGCAGTGAGACTCGATATCAGCCCCAGCATTTT
TRBV10-3	many	TRBD1	TRBJ1-1	CAIRGTDTEAFF	TGTGCCATCAGGGGGACAGACACTGAAGCTTTCTTT